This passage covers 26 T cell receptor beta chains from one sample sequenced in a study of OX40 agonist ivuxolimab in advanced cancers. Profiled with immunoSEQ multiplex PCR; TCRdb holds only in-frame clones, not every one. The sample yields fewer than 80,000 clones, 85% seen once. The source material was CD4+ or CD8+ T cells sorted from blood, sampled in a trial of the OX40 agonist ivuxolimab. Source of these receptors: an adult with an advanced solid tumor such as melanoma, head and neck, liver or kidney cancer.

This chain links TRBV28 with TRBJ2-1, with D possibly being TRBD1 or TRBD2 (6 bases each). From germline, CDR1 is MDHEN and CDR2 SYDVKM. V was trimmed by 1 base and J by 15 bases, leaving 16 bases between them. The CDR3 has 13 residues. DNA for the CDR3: TGTGCCAGCAGTTTATCCGGGGGCGGGAAGTGGTTCTTC. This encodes CASSLSGGGKWFF.

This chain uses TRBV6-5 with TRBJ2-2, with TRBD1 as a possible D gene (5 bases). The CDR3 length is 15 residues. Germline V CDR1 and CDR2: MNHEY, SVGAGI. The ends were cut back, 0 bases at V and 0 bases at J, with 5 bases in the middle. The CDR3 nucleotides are TGTGCCAGCAGTTACTCAGGGGCGAACACCGGGGAGCTGTTTTTT. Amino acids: CASSYSGANTGELFF.

The CDR3 protein is CASSSRVSEQYF. The CDR3 DNA sequence: TGTGCCAGCAGTTCCAGGGTAAGCGAGCAGTACTTC. The rearrangement uses TRBV6-1 and TRBJ2-7; TRBD1 is a possible D gene (5 bases). V was trimmed by 5 bases and J by 6 bases, leaving 11 bases between them. The V gene's germline CDR1 is MNHNS and CDR2 SASEGT. The CDR3 sequence is 12 residues long.

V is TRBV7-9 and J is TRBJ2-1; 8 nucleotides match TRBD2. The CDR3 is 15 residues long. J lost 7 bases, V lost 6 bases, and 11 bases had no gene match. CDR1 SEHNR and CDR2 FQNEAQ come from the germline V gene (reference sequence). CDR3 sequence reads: CASSPLAGYGNEQFF. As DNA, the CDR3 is TGTGCCAGCAGTCCTCTAGCGGGTTACGGGAATGAGCAGTTCTTC.

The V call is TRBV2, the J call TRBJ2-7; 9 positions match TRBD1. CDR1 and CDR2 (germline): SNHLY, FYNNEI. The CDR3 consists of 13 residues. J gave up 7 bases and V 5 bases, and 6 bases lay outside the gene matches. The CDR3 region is CASSRTGEGEQYF. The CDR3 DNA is TGTGCCAGCAGTCGGACAGGGGAAGGAGAGCAGTACTTC.

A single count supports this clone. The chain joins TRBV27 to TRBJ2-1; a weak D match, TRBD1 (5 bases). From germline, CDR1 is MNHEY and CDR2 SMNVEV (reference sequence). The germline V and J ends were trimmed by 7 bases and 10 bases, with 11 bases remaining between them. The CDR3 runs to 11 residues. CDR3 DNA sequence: TGTGCCAGCACCTGGTCAGGGGAGCAGTTCTTC. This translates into CASTWSGEQFF.

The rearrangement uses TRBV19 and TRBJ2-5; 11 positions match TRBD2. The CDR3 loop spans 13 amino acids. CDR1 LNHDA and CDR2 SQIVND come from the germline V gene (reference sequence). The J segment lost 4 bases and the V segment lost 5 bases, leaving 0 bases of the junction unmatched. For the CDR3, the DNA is TGTGCCAGTAGTGGGACTAGCGGAGAGACCCAGTACTTC. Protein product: CASSGTSGETQYF. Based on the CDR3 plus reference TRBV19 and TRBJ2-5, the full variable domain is DGGITQSPKYLFRKEGQNVTLSCEQNLNHDAMYWYRQDPGQGLRLIYYSQIVNDFQKGDIAEGYSVSREKKESFPLTVTSAQKNPTAFYLCASSGTSGETQYFGPGTRLLVL.

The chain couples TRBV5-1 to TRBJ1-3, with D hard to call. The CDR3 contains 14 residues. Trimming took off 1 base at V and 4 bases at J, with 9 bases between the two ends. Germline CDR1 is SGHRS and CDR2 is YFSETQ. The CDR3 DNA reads TGCGCCAGCAGCTTGACCTCAGGAGGAAACACCATATATTTT. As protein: CASSLTSGGNTIYF.

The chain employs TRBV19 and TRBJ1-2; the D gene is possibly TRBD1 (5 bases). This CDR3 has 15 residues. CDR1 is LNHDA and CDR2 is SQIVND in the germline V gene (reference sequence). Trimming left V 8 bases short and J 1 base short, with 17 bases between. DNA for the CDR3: TGTGCCAGTGGGGGAGATGCCACCTTTAACTATGGCTACACCTTC. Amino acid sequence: CASGGDATFNYGYTF.

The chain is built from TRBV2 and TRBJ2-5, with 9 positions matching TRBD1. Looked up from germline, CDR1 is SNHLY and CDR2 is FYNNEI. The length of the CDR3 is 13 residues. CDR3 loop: CGSVRDRVETQYF. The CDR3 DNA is TGTGGCTCAGTAAGGGACAGGGTTGAGACCCAGTACTTC. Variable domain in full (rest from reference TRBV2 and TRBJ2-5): EPEVTQTPSHQVTQMGQEVILRCVPISNHLYFYWYRQILGQKVEFLVSFYNNEISEKSEIFDDQFSVERPDGSNFTLKIRSTKLEDSAMYFCGSVRDRVETQYFGPGTRLLVL.

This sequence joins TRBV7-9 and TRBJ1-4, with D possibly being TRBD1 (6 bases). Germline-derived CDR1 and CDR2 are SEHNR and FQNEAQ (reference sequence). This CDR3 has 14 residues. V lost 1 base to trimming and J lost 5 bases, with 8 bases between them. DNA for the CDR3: TGTGCCAGCAGCTTAGGGACAGTGAATGAAAAACTGTTTTTT. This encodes CASSLGTVNEKLFF.

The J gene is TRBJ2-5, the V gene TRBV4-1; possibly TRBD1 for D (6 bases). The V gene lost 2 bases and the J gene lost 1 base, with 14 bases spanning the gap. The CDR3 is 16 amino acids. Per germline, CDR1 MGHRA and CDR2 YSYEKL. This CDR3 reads CASSQRGRGFQETQYF. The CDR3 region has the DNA TGCGCCAGCAGCCAAAGGGGCAGGGGTTTCCAAGAGACCCAGTACTTC.

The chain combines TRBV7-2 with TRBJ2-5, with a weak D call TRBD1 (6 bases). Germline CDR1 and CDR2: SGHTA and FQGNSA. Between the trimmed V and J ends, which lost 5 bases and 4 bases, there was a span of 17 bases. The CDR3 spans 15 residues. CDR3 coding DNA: TGTGCCAGCAGCCGAGGTTGGCGAGGGGGAGAGACCCAGTACTTC. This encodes CASSRGWRGGETQYF.

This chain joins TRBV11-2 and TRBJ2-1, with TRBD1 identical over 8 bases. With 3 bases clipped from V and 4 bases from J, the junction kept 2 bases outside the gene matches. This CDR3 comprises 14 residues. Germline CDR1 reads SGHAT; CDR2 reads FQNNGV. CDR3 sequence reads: CASSFGQGYNEQFF. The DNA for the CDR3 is TGTGCCAGCAGCTTTGGACAGGGATACAATGAGCAGTTCTTC.

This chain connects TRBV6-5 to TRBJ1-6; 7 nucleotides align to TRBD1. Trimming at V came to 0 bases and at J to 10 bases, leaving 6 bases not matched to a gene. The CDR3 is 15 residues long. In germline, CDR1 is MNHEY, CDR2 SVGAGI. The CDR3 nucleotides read TGTGCCAGCAGTTACTCGGGAAGGGGGCAGTCACCCCTCCACTTT. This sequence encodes CASSYSGRGQSPLHF.

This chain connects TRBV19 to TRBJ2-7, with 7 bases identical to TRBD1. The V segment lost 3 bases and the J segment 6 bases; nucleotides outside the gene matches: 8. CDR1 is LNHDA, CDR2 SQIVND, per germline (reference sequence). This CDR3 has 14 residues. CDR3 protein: CASSIDRVKSEQYF. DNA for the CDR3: TGTGCCAGTAGTATTGACAGGGTCAAGAGCGAGCAGTACTTC.

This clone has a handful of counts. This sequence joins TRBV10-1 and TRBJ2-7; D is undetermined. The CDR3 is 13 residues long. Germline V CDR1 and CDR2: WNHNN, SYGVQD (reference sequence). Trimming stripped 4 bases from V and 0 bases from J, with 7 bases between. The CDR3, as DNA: TGCGCCAGCAGTGGTGGCTACTCCTACGAGCAGTACTTC. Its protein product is CASSGGYSYEQYF.

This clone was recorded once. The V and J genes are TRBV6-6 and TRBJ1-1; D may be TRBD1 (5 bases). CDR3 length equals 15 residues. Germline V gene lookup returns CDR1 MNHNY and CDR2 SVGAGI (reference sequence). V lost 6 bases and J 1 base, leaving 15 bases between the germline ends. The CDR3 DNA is TGTGCCAGCAGGCAAGACTCCGGGACGAACACTGAAGCTTTCTTT. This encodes CASRQDSGTNTEAFF.

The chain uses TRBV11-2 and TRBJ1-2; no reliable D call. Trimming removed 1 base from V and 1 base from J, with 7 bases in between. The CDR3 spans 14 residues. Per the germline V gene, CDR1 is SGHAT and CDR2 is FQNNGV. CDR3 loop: CASSLVGFNYGYTF. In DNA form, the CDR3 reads TGTGCCAGCAGCTTAGTTGGGTTTAACTATGGCTACACCTTC.

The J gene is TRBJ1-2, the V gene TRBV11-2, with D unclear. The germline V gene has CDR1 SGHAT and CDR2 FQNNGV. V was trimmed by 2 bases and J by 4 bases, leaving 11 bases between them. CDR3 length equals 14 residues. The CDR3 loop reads CASSLSVLSYGYTF. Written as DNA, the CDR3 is TGTGCCAGCAGCTTAAGTGTATTAAGCTATGGCTACACCTTC.

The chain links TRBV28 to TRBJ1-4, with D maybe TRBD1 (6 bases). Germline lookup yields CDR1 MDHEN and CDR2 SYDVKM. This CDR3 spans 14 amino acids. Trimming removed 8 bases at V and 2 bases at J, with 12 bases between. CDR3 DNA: TGTGCCAGCGTGGGGAGGGGGACTAATGAAAAACTGTTTTTT. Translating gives CASVGRGTNEKLFF.

The CDR3, as DNA: TGCGCCAGCAGCCCTTCAGCGGGAGGGGCAGATACGCAGTATTTT. Its translation is CASSPSAGGADTQYF. The rearrangement uses TRBV5-1 and TRBJ2-3; 10 bases agree with TRBD2. Germline-derived CDR1 and CDR2 are SGHRS and YFSETQ. With V trimmed by 4 bases and J by 4 bases, 6 bases remained unmatched. The CDR3 covers 15 residues.

The CDR3 DNA follows: TGTGCCACCTTGGGGACAGGGGGACAGGGGCGCTACGAGCAGTACTTC. This codes for CATLGTGGQGRYEQYF. The V call is TRBV28, the J call TRBJ2-7; the match to TRBD1 covers 11 bases. J lost 3 bases, V lost 10 bases, and 14 bases had no gene match. CDR3 length: 16 amino acids. In germline, CDR1 is MDHEN, CDR2 SYDVKM.

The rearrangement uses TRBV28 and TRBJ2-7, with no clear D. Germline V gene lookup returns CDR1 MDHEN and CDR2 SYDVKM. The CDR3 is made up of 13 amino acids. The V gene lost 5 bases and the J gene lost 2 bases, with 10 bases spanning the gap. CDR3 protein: CASSRDFAYEQYF. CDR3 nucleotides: TGTGCCAGCAGTAGAGATTTTGCCTACGAGCAGTACTTC. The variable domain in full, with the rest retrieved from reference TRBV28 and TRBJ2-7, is DVKVTQSSRYLVKRTGEKVFLECVQDMDHENMFWYRQDPGLGLRLIYFSYDVKMKEKGDIPEGYSVSREKKERFSLILESASTNQTSMYLCASSRDFAYEQYFGPGTRLTVT.

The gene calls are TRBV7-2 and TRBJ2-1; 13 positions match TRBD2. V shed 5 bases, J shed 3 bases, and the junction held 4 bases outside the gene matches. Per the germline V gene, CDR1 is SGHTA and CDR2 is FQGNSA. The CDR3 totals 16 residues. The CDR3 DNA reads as TGTGCCAGCAGCACCAGGACTAGCGGGAGCTACAATGAGCAGTTCTTC. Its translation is CASSTRTSGSYNEQFF.

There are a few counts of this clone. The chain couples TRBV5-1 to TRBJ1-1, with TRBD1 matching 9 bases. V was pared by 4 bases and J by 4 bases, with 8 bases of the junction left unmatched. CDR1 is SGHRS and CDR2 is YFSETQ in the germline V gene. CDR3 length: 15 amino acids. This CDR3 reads CASSRTGAESTEAFF. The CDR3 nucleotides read TGCGCCAGCAGCCGGACAGGGGCGGAGAGCACTGAAGCTTTCTTT.